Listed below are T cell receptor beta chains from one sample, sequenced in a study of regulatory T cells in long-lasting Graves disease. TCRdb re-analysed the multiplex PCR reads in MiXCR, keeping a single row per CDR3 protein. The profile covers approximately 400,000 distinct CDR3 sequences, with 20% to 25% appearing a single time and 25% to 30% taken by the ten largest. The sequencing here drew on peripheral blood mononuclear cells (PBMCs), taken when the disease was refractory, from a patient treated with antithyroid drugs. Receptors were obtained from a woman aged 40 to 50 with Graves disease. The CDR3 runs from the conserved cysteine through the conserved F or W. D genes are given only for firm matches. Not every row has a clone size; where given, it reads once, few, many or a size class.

DNA: TGTGCCACCAGCCCCCGAGACAGGGTAACTCAGCCCCAGCATTTT; CDR3: CATSPRDRVTQPQHF; D: TRBD1; J: TRBJ1-5; size: many; V: TRBV15
DNA: TGCAGCGTTGTGCAGGGAGAGGACAATCAGCCCCAGCATTTT; CDR3: CSVVQGEDNQPQHF; D: -; J: TRBJ1-5; size: many; V: TRBV29-1
DNA: TGTGCCAGCAGTCACACTGAAGCTTTCTTT; CDR3: CASSHTEAFF; D: -; J: TRBJ1-1; size: few; V: TRBV2
DNA: TGCAGTGCTAGACCAGGTTATCGGGAGCAGTACTTC; CDR3: CSARPGYREQYF; D: -; J: TRBJ2-7; size: many; V: TRBV20-1
DNA: TGTGCCAGCAGCGAAGCGGGACTAGCGGGAACCAACGTCCTGACTTTC; CDR3: CASSEAGLAGTNVLTF; D: TRBD2; J: TRBJ2-6; size: once; V: TRBV3-1
DNA: TGCAGTGCTTTGGGACAACCCTACGAGCAGTACTTC; CDR3: CSALGQPYEQYF; D: -; J: TRBJ2-7; size: few; V: TRBV20-1
DNA: TGCGCCAGCAGCTTCTCCGTGGAGGGCTTCGGAGAGACCCAGTACTTC; CDR3: CASSFSVEGFGETQYF; D: -; J: TRBJ2-5; size: -; V: TRBV5-1
DNA: TGTGCCAGCAGCACTCCTGGGGGGCGAGACTATGGCTACACCTTC; CDR3: CASSTPGGRDYGYTF; D: -; J: TRBJ1-2; size: many; V: TRBV28
DNA: TGTGCCAGCACCCGACTAGATACAGATACGCAGTATTTT; CDR3: CASTRLDTDTQYF; D: -; J: TRBJ2-3; size: few; V: TRBV27
DNA: TGTGCCAGCAGCCAAGCTTTGTGGGGTCCAACGAACACCGGGGAGCTGTTTTTT; CDR3: CASSQALWGPTNTGELFF; D: -; J: TRBJ2-2; size: few; V: TRBV14
DNA: TGTGCCAGCAGCCCGGCGTACGCAGATACGCAGTATTTT; CDR3: CASSPAYADTQYF; D: -; J: TRBJ2-3; size: -; V: TRBV3-1
DNA: TGTGCCAGCAGCCCAGCAGGAGGAGAGCAGTTCTTC; CDR3: CASSPAGGEQFF; D: -; J: TRBJ2-1; size: -; V: TRBV12-3/TRBV12-4
DNA: TGTGCCAGCAGCTCATGGTCCGGGGAGCTGTTTTTT; CDR3: CASSSWSGELFF; D: -; J: TRBJ2-2; size: many; V: TRBV7-9
DNA: TGTGCCATCAGCCCGGGACTAGCGAGCACCGGGGAGCTGTTTTTT; CDR3: CAISPGLASTGELFF; D: TRBD2; J: TRBJ2-2; size: few; V: TRBV10-3
DNA: TGTGCCAGCAGCCCCAACAGGTTTGGGACGAACCAAGAGACCCAGTACTTC; CDR3: CASSPNRFGTNQETQYF; D: -; J: TRBJ2-5; size: many; V: TRBV7-9
DNA: TGTGCCTCCGGGGCATTTTTGGCAGCACAAGAGACCCAGTACTTC; CDR3: CASGAFLAAQETQYF; D: -; J: TRBJ2-5; size: many; V: TRBV10-3
DNA: TGCGCCAGCGCGGCCGAGTGGGGAGACACTGAAGCTTTCTTT; CDR3: CASAAEWGDTEAFF; D: -; J: TRBJ1-1; size: -; V: TRBV5-1
DNA: TGTGCCAGCTCCCCAGGGACAGGTGGAGGTCAGCCCCAGCATTTT; CDR3: CASSPGTGGGQPQHF; D: TRBD1; J: TRBJ1-5; size: once; V: TRBV28
DNA: TGTGCCAGCAGCGCTAAAGGGGGAAACACCGGGGAGCTGTTTTTT; CDR3: CASSAKGGNTGELFF; D: -; J: TRBJ2-2; size: many; V: TRBV2
DNA: TGTGCCAGCAGTCCGGGATTCCATCAGCCCCAGCATTTT; CDR3: CASSPGFHQPQHF; D: -; J: TRBJ1-5; size: many; V: TRBV28
DNA: TGTGCCAGCAGCTTAGCGGCACCCAACACTGAAGCTTTCTTT; CDR3: CASSLAAPNTEAFF; D: -; J: TRBJ1-1; size: many; V: TRBV7-8
DNA: TGTGCCATAGGGGCCTCACCTTCCTACGAGCAGTACTTC; CDR3: CAIGASPSYEQYF; D: -; J: TRBJ2-7; size: many; V: TRBV10-3